Each of the 11 T cell receptor beta chains below was sequenced from the same sample in a study of blood T cells in healthy people across ages. Through a sample-barcoded 5' primer and a J-beta primer mix, a second PCR was run for roughly 6 to 12 cycles. TCRdb fed the 5' RACE reads into MiXCR, producing one record per CDR3 protein. The sample lists hundreds of thousands of distinct CDR3 sequences; approximately 30% were seen once. The sequenced sample consisted of blood. These receptor sequences come from a woman older than 75 in good health.

The chain links TRBV5-6 to TRBJ2-5; D is unresolved. The end of the DNA is better explained by TRBJ2-1, so the J call may be wrong. The CDR3 length is 16 residues. Germline V lookup: CDR1 SGHDT, CDR2 YYEEEE. This chain's CDR3 is CASSATAGRYQETQFF. DNA of the CDR3: TGTGCCAGCAGCGCCACAGCCGGCAGGTACCAAGAGACCCAGTTCTTC.

The V gene is TRBV6-5, the J gene TRBJ1-4; no clear D. CDR1 MNHEY and CDR2 SVGAGI come from the germline V gene. This CDR3 is 18 amino acids long. Between the trimmed V and J ends, which lost 1 base and 1 base, there was a span of 16 bases. CDR3 nucleotides: TGTGCCAGCAGTTACTATAGTATGCCAGGCGTAACTAATGAAAAACTGTTTTTT. This encodes CASSYYSMPGVTNEKLFF.

This clonotype was counted a single time. Since a much larger clone is just one base distant, this may be a read error. This rearrangement joins TRBV6-5 to TRBJ1-1, with 10 nucleotides matching TRBD1. V was clipped by 6 bases and J by 4 bases; unmatched bases: 11. This CDR3 region has 16 residues. Looked up from germline, CDR1 is MNHEY and CDR2 is SVGAGI. Here the CDR3 reads CASRLGPGQGSTEAFF. For the CDR3, the DNA is TGTGCCAGCAGACTCGGTCCGGGACAGGGGAGCACTGAAGCTTTCTTT.

The chain employs TRBV29-1 and TRBJ2-4; unclear D gene. The DNA end is more similar to TRBJ2-5, so the J call may be wrong. Germline V gene lookup returns CDR1 SQVTM and CDR2 ANQGSEA. The CDR3 is made up of 11 amino acids. The CDR3 nucleotides are TGCAGCGTTGCTGCTAGTGGGACCCAGTACTTC. Its protein product is CSVAASGTQYF.

For the CDR3, the DNA is TGTGCCATCAGAGGGGGGACAGGAGATAACTATGGCTACACCTTC. Translating gives CAIRGGTGDNYGYTF. The J gene is TRBJ1-2, the V gene TRBV10-3; TRBD1 agrees at 8 bases. The CDR3 covers 15 residues. The V segment lost 6 bases and the J segment 1 base; nucleotides outside the gene matches: 7. Germline V gives CDR1 ENHRY, CDR2 SYGVKD.

The chain employs TRBV2 and TRBJ2-5; D possibly corresponds to TRBD2 (6 bases). The length of the CDR3 is 13 residues. Germline assignment: CDR1 SNHLY and CDR2 FYNNEI. Trimming removed 4 bases at V and 11 bases at J, with 17 bases between. The CDR3 bases are TGTGCCAGCAGTGGGGACCGTTACCGGGAGCAGTACTTC. Translating gives CASSGDRYREQYF. The full variable domain, rest sourced from reference TRBV2 and TRBJ2-5, is EPEVTQTPSHQVTQMGQEVILRCVPISNHLYFYWYRQILGQKVEFLVSFYNNEISEKSEIFDDQFSVERPDGSNFTLKIRSTKLEDSAMYFCASSGDRYREQYFGPGTRLLVL.

This clonotype was counted ten times or more. The CDR3 sequence: CASSMGPNTEAFF. Written as DNA, the CDR3 is TGCGCCAGCAGCATGGGACCCAACACTGAAGCTTTCTTT. The genes are TRBV5-1 and TRBJ1-1; TRBD1 might be the D (5 bases). CDR3 length: 13 residues. CDR1 and CDR2 (germline): SGHRS, YFSETQ. The V end lost 4 bases, the J end lost 2 bases, and 9 bases lay between the germline ends.

This rearrangement joins TRBV20-1 to TRBJ1-5; the D is unclear. Germline CDR1 and CDR2: DFQATT and SNEGSKA (reference sequence). The CDR3 totals 16 residues. With 0 bases removed from V and 0 bases from J, the gap between germline ends came to 12 bases. The CDR3, as DNA: TGCAGTGCTAGAGATCTCGAAGATAATAGCAATCAGCCCCAGCATTTT. Amino acids: CSARDLEDNSNQPQHF.

Points on this clonotype: This may be a read error: a much more frequent sequence differs by one nucleotide. The chain is built from TRBV20-1 and TRBJ2-4, with a weak D call TRBD2 (5 bases). Germline CDR1 DFQATT, CDR2 SNEGSKA (reference sequence). Trimming shortened V by 2 bases and J by 13 bases, and 15 bases separated the two germline ends. This CDR3 contains 12 residues. CDR3 region: CSARRGPHEQYF. The CDR3 region has the DNA TGCAGTGCTAGACGCGGGCCCCATGAGCAGTACTTC.

The chain joins TRBV30 to TRBJ1-2; 11 bases agree with TRBD1. Germline V lookup: CDR1 GTSNPN, CDR2 SVGIG (reference sequence). The CDR3 is made up of 16 amino acids. The V and J ends lost 4 bases and 4 bases, in that order; junction bases with no gene match: 11. Written as DNA, the CDR3 is TGTGCCTGGATTGCTTCTCCCGGACAGGGGGCCTATGGCTACACCTTC. Translation: CAWIASPGQGAYGYTF.

This clonotype was counted many times. The J gene is TRBJ1-5, the V gene TRBV7-2; weak D call: TRBD1 (5 bases). The CDR3 has 15 residues. V lost 3 bases and J 3 bases, leaving 12 bases between the germline ends. Germline V gives CDR1 SGHTA, CDR2 FQGNSA. The CDR3 DNA sequence: TGTGCCAGCAGCTTCCAGGCCAGGGACAATCAGCCCCAGCATTTT. It yields the protein CASSFQARDNQPQHF.